This T cell receptor (beta chain) was captured by sequencing in a study of T cell responses to AZD1222 COVID-19 vaccine. To note about this clone: The antigen remains undetermined.

Germline loops: CDR1 SGHTA, CDR2 FQGNSA. The CDR3 is 16 residues long. V shed 4 bases, J shed 1 base, and the junction held 5 bases outside the gene matches. General study points: Females made up more of the donors, who were largely white British, and clonal diversity may have come out too low. Repertoire sampling was restricted to post-peak T cell response timepoints. Following two doses of AZD1222, Spike-specific TCR breadth and depth rose. Regions 160-218 and 743-854 held dominance among vaccine-associated CD4 TCRs, which spanned spike.

The protocol was immunoSEQ multiplex PCR, while the TCRdb copy is restricted to in-frame clones and leaves out a portion. The table lists 100,000 to 150,000 clones, about 87% of them singletons. The TCR was taken from an adult in good health. The chain uses TRBV7-2 and TRBJ1-3; 9 bases are shared with TRBD1. The source material was peripheral blood, sampled on day 0 of AZD1222 vaccination. CDR3 nucleotide sequence: TGTGCCAGCAGCTCGGGACAGGGTCGTTCTGGAAACACCATATATTTT. It yields the protein CASSSGQGRSGNTIYF.